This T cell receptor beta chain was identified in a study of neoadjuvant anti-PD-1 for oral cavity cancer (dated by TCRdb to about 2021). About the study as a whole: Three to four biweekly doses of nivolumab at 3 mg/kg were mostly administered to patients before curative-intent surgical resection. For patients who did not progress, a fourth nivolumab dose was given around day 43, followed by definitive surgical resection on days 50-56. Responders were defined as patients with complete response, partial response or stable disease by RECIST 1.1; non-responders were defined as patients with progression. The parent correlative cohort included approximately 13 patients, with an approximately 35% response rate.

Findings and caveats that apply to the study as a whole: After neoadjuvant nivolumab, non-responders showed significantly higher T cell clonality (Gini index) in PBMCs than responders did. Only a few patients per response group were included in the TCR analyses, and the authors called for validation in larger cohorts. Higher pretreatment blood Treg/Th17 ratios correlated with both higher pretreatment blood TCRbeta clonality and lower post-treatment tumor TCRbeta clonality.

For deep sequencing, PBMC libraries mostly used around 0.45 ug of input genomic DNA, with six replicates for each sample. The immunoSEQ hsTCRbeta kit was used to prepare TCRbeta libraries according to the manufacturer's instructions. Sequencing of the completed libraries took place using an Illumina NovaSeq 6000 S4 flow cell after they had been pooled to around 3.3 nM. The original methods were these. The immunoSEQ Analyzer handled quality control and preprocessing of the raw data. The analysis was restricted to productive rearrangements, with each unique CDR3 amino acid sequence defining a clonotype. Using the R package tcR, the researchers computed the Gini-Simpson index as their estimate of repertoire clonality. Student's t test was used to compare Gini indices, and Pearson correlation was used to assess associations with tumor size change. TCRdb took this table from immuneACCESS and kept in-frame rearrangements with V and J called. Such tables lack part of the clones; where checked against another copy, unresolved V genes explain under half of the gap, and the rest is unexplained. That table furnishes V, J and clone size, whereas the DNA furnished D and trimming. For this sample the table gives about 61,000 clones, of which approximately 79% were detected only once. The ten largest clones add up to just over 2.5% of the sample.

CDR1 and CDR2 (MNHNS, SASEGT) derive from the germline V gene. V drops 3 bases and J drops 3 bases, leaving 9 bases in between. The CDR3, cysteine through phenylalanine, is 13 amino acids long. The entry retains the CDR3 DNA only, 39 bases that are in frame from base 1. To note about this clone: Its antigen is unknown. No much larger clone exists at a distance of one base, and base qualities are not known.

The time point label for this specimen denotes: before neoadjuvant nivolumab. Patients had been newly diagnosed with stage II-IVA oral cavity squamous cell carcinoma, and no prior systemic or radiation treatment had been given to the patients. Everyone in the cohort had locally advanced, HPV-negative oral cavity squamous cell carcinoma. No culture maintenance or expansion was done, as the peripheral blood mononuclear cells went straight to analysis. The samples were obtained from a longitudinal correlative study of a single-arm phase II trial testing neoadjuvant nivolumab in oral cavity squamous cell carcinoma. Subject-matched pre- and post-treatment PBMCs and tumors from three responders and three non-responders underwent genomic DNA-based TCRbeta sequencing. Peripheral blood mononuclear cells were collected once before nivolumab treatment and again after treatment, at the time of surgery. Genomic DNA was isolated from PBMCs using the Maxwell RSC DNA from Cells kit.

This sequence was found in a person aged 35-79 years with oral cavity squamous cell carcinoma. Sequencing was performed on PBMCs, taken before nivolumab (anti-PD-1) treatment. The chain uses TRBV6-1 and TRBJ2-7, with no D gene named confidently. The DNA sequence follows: TGTGCCAGCAGTGAGGCAGTCTTCTACGAGCAGTACTTC. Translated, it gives CASSEAVFYEQYF.